A selection of T cell receptor beta chains follows, all from one sample in a study of cytomegalovirus exposure and HLA in healthy donors. The protocol was immunoSEQ multiplex PCR, while the TCRdb copy is restricted to in-frame clones and leaves out a portion. The sample shows some 200,000 clones, 70% to 85% of them seen only once. The material sequenced was PBMCs. Receptors originate from a woman in her 40s in good health and CMV-seronegative. The CDR3 runs from the conserved cysteine through the conserved F or W. A D gene is named only where the DNA matches it firmly. Expanded clones get a size class; other rows say once, few or many, or leave the size out.

clone_size | j_call | d_call | v_call | cdr3_nt | cdr3_aa
NA | TRBJ1-1 | NA | TRBV11-2 | TGTGCCAGCAGCACCCGGGGGGGCTTGACTGAAGCTTTCTTT | CASSTRGGLTEAFF
NA | TRBJ2-2 | NA | TRBV30 | TGTGCCTGGAGACCTACAGGGAACACCGGGGAGCTGTTTTTT | CAWRPTGNTGELFF
NA | TRBJ2-2 | NA | TRBV6-5 | TGTGCCAGCAGTTACGACCGCATAGGAGCAACGGAGCTGTTTTTT | CASSYDRIGATELFF
NA | TRBJ2-1 | NA | TRBV15 | TGTGCCACCAGCAGAGATTGGGCGCCCAATGAGCAGTTCTTC | CATSRDWAPNEQFF
once | TRBJ1-1 | NA | TRBV12-1 | TGTGCCAGCAGCTTTACAGTAGACGCGGGGCCACGAGCACCGGACACTGAAGCTTTCTTT | CASSFTVDAGPRAPDTEAFF
NA | TRBJ2-2 | NA | TRBV2 | TGTGCCAGCAGGCCGGGAAGAAGCACCGCCGGGGAGCTGTTTTTT | CASRPGRSTAGELFF
NA | TRBJ2-7 | TRBD2 | TRBV5-4 | TGTGCCAGCAGTAGCGGGGGGAGCTCCTACGAGCAGTACTTC | CASSSGGSSYEQYF
NA | TRBJ2-7 | TRBD1 | TRBV15 | TGTGCCACCAGCCCCCCCAGGGGGCAGGGTTACGAGCAGTACTTC | CATSPPRGQGYEQYF
NA | TRBJ2-5 | NA | TRBV4-3 | TGCGCCAGCAGCCAAGATGGGGACTTGTCGGTTGGGTCCCAGTACTTC | CASSQDGDLSVGSQYF
NA | TRBJ1-4 | NA | TRBV18 | TGTGCCAGCTCACCATCATCAACTAATGAAAAACTGTTTTTT | CASSPSSTNEKLFF
NA | TRBJ2-1 | TRBD2 | TRBV5-1 | TGCGCCAGCAGCGTGCAGCGGGGCAATGAGCAGTTCTTC | CASSVQRGNEQFF
NA | TRBJ1-5 | TRBD1 | TRBV5-1 | TGCGCCAGCAGCTTGGCAGGACAGGGTCATCAGCCCCAGCATTTT | CASSLAGQGHQPQHF
NA | TRBJ2-7 | NA | TRBV7-3 | TGTGCCAGCAGCTTAGCCCAGGGGAGGGCCTACGAGCAGTACTTC | CASSLAQGRAYEQYF
NA | TRBJ1-1 | NA | TRBV15 | TGTGCCACCAGCAGAGATATGGGGGGCACTGAAGCTTTCTTT | CATSRDMGGTEAFF
NA | TRBJ2-1 | TRBD2 | TRBV11-2 | TGTGCCAGCAGCTTTGCGCGGGGGGGACACAATGAGCAGTTCTTC | CASSFARGGHNEQFF
NA | TRBJ2-2 | TRBD1 | TRBV5-1 | TGCGCCAGCAGCTTACAGGGGGGACAGAACACCGGGGAGCTGTTTTTT | CASSLQGGQNTGELFF
NA | TRBJ2-3 | TRBD2 | TRBV9 | TGTGCCAGCAGCGTAAGCGGGGGGGAAGCAGATACGCAGTATTTT | CASSVSGGEADTQYF
NA | TRBJ1-5 | NA | TRBV5-6 | TGTGCCAGCAGCTGGGGCGGGGGAACCGGCAATCAGCCCCAGCATTTT | CASSWGGGTGNQPQHF
NA | TRBJ2-5 | NA | TRBV7-3 | TGTGCCAGCAGCTTGGTTGGAGGGACCCAAGAGACCCAGTACTTC | CASSLVGGTQETQYF
NA | TRBJ2-5 | TRBD1 | TRBV7-6 | TGTGCCAGCAGCTTAGGAACAGGGGTTGGGTCCCAAGAGACCCAGTACTTC | CASSLGTGVGSQETQYF
NA | TRBJ2-2 | NA | TRBV4-1 | TGCGCCAGCAACGCCGCCTATGGTGGGGAGCTGTTTTTT | CASNAAYGGELFF
NA | TRBJ2-7 | TRBD1 | TRBV15 | TGTGCCACCAGCGCACAACTGACAGGGCGAAGGGACGAGCAGTACTTC | CATSAQLTGRRDEQYF
once | TRBJ2-3 | NA | TRBV21-1 | TGTGCCAGCAGCGGGTCCAGGCCCATCGATACGCAGTATTTT | CASSGSRPIDTQYF
NA | TRBJ1-6 | TRBD1 | TRBV6-6 | TGTGCCAGCAGCTGGGGACAGGGGAGTTCACCCCTCCACTTT | CASSWGQGSSPLHF